These T cell receptor beta chains were read from a single sample in a study of T cell responses to AZD1222 COVID-19 vaccine. Assay: immunoSEQ multiplex PCR; the TCRdb copy retains only in-frame clones and omits some. This sample yields 130,000 to 150,000 clones, of which 85% to 90% are seen a single time; roughly 1.7% belongs to the top ten. Source: peripheral blood, taken on day 0 of AZD1222 vaccination. Every receptor here comes from an adult in good health. Each CDR3 is given with its conserved first and last residue. D genes are given only for firm matches. Rows may omit the clone size; those that give it use once, few, many or a size class.

size	D	V	J	DNA	CDR3
-	-	TRBV5-1	TRBJ1-1	TGCGCCAGCAGCTTGTCGGCAGGGGCCACTGAAGCTTTCTTT	CASSLSAGATEAFF
-	TRBD2	TRBV13	TRBJ2-7	TGTGCCAGCACCCCGGGGCGCGGGAGGGGCGTGTTGCGGGAGCAGTACTTC	CASTPGRGRGVLREQYF
-	-	TRBV30	TRBJ2-5	TGTGCCTGGAGTGTAATGGAGACCCAGTACTTC	CAWSVMETQYF
few	-	TRBV19	TRBJ2-4	TGTGCCAGTAGTATCTCTGGGGGGTTAGGCAAAAACATTCAGTACTTC	CASSISGGLGKNIQYF
-	-	TRBV30	TRBJ2-3	TGTGCCTGGAGTGCATGGGGGGCAGATACGCAGTATTTT	CAWSAWGADTQYF
once	TRBD2	TRBV7-9	TRBJ2-7	TGTGCCAGCAGCTCGTTGGCGGGAGCAACCTACGAGCAGTACTTC	CASSSLAGATYEQYF
once	-	TRBV12-3/TRBV12-4	TRBJ1-1	TGTGCCAGCATGTCCGGATACACTGAAGCTTTCTTT	CASMSGYTEAFF
-	TRBD2	TRBV30	TRBJ2-1	TGTGCCTGGGCCCCTAGCGGACTCTACAATGAGCAGTTCTTC	CAWAPSGLYNEQFF
-	TRBD1	TRBV18	TRBJ1-5	TGTGCCAGCTCGCCAGACAGGGGTCTTAATGGCAATCAGCCCCAGCATTTT	CASSPDRGLNGNQPQHF
-	TRBD2	TRBV7-9	TRBJ2-1	TGTGCCAGCAGATCAGTACTAGCGGGAGACCTTGAGCAGTTCTTC	CASRSVLAGDLEQFF
-	-	TRBV11-2	TRBJ1-1	TGTGCCAGCATCGATAACACTGAAGCTTTCTTT	CASIDNTEAFF
-	-	TRBV28	TRBJ1-5	TGTGCCAGCAGTCCCCCCCTCGACCTAAATCAGCCCCAGCATTTT	CASSPPLDLNQPQHF
-	-	TRBV6-6	TRBJ2-5	TGTGCCAGCAGCCAAAGGGCGGGGACATTAGAGACCCAGTACTTC	CASSQRAGTLETQYF
-	-	TRBV27	TRBJ2-1	TGTGCCAGCAGTTTTAATGGGGGGTACAATGAGCAGTTCTTC	CASSFNGGYNEQFF
-	TRBD1	TRBV6-5	TRBJ1-4	TGTGCCAGTGGACAGGGGCAAAAACTGTTTTTT	CASGQGQKLFF
-	-	TRBV28	TRBJ1-5	TGTGCCAGCAGACACCGCCCCGGGACAAGCTACAATCAGCCCCAGCATTTT	CASRHRPGTSYNQPQHF
-	-	TRBV7-8	TRBJ1-4	TGTGCCAGCAGCCCAGGGCTGGATGAAAAACTGTTTTTT	CASSPGLDEKLFF
-	-	TRBV5-1	TRBJ2-1	TGCGCCAGCAGCTTGGGGACTGTAAATGAGCAGTTCTTC	CASSLGTVNEQFF
-	-	TRBV10-1	TRBJ2-4	TGCGCCAGCAGTGAGTCGAACTACCCAAACATTCAGTACTTC	CASSESNYPNIQYF
-	-	TRBV18	TRBJ1-1	TGTGCCAGCTCACCAGCAGGGTCCTCTGAAGCTTTCTTT	CASSPAGSSEAFF
-	TRBD1	TRBV7-6	TRBJ2-1	TGTGCCAGCAGCTTCGGGACAGGCCCATCCAATGAGCAGTTCTTC	CASSFGTGPSNEQFF
-	TRBD1	TRBV19	TRBJ2-2	TGTGCCAGTAGTGCACCAGGGGGGAACACCGGGGAGCTGTTTTTT	CASSAPGGNTGELFF
-	-	TRBV19	TRBJ2-3	TGTGCCAGTAGTATGGGAGGCCGGCCGCGGGCCACAGATACGCAGTATTTT	CASSMGGRPRATDTQYF
-	TRBD2	TRBV11-3	TRBJ2-2	TGTGCCAGCAGCTTAGATAAGACTAGCGCGAACACCGGGGAGCTGTTTTTT	CASSLDKTSANTGELFF
-	-	TRBV5-4	TRBJ1-6	TGTGCCAGCAGCATGACGGGTACGGATTCACCCCTCCACTTT	CASSMTGTDSPLHF
-	-	TRBV5-8	TRBJ2-7	TGTGCCAGCAGCCGGATAGAGCAGTACTTC	CASSRIEQYF
-	-	TRBV9	TRBJ1-2	TGTGCCAGCAATTCAATAGGCCATGGCTACACCTTC	CASNSIGHGYTF
once	-	TRBV14	TRBJ1-1	TGTGCCAGCAGCCAACCGCTTGGTAGGGGAACCGAAGCTTTCTTT	CASSQPLGRGTEAFF
-	-	TRBV9	TRBJ2-7	TGTGCCAGCAGCGTAGGGCCGAACCCGGCCCCGGCGGACGGCTACGAGCAGTACTTC	CASSVGPNPAPADGYEQYF